Listed below are T cell receptor beta chains from one sample, sequenced in a study of blood T cell repertoires in COVID-19. Some clones are missing from TCRdb's copy, which holds only in-frame ones; the method was immunoSEQ multiplex PCR. Of 90,000 to 150,000 clones in the sample, 65% to 80% were seen once. The sequencing input was peripheral blood. The receptor set was obtained from a human donor with acute or convalescent COVID-19. The donor label of this sample is uncertain. Both conserved end residues are trimmed from each CDR3. The D gene is left open where the match is weak.

>TRBV2|TRBD1
ASRTGGWQPQH
>TRBV14|TRBD1
ASKRGQNTEAF
>TRBV28|TRBD1
ASSPNPGQGVNEQF
>TRBV14|TRBD1
ASIVRTGGNSEAF
>TRBV7-8|NA
ASSLATGQETQY
>TRBV18|NA
ASSPGEGLKNQPQH
>TRBV11-2|NA
ASSLDGGRVEQY
>TRBV24-1|NA
ATSLSGETQY
>TRBV28|TRBD2
ASIGGGAPGGANVLT
>TRBV2|TRBD2
ASNNLAGGTNEQF
>TRBV19|NA
ASSGLRQSAEAF
>TRBV5-1|NA
ASSGQGLNEQY
>TRBV19|TRBD1
ASSTGQGRSNQPQH
>TRBV4-2|NA
ASSQVGDNEKLF
>TRBV7-2|NA
ASSLGSGPFPEQY
>TRBV30|NA
AWRRDGFGGYT
>TRBV7-2|NA
ASSNGFYEQY
>TRBV5-1|NA
ASSLTTRYGYT
>TRBV21-1|NA
ASSNPDRESTGELF
>TRBV5-1|TRBD1
ASSLGQGNTGELF
>TRBV9|NA
ASSVSPSSDTQY
>TRBV9|TRBD2
ASSVLAGGLSSYNEQF
>TRBV7-8|NA
ASSRTDQPQH
>TRBV30|TRBD2
AWSGVAGTGELF
>TRBV19|TRBD1
ASSIGSGGDSFNQPQH
>TRBV2|NA
ASSEVGEEEKLF
>TRBV29-1|NA
SAYRDSQAF
>TRBV27|TRBD1
ASSLTGTGGMYEQY
>TRBV30|TRBD2
AWSLRGDSTDTQY
>TRBV7-9|NA
ASSLDGPGGTDTQY
>TRBV12-3/TRBV12-4|NA
ASSLRAYGYT
>TRBV7-9|TRBD1
ASSLLSGGNTEAF
>TRBV18|NA
ASSPPRAGGTEAF
>TRBV12-3/TRBV12-4|NA
ASSLVTGNEQF
>TRBV2|NA
ASSIQGSWNQPQH
>TRBV27|NA
ASSPLGYPNYGYT
>TRBV28|NA
ASSPNPRQALNTEAF
>TRBV28|TRBD1
ASRSSPFKQGAWETQY
>TRBV30|NA
AWSVRGNQPQH
>TRBV9|TRBD2
ASSVVRLAKNNEQF